Detailed here is one TCR beta chain. The antigen is undetermined. The study ran its PCR with 60 Vbeta and 13 Jbeta primers. Produced via immunoSEQ multiplex PCR; TCRdb's table is partial and in-frame only. This table has around 130,000 clones, approximately 80% appearing once. This sample was taken from a study of cytomegalovirus exposure and HLA in healthy donors. General study results and limits: Most of the CMV-associated TCR beta chains (in a later analysis) appeared to be HLA-restricted.

Germline-derived CDR1 and CDR2 are SSHAT and FNYEAQ (reference sequence). CDR3 length: 15 residues. After removal of 4 bases from V and 5 bases from J, the junction contained 8 bases not matched to a gene. The sequence was obtained from a woman aged 35 to 49 in good health and CMV-seronegative. The gene calls are TRBV7-7 and TRBJ2-5, with 9 bases fitting TRBD2. The sample taken for sequencing was PBMCs. The CDR3 nucleotides read TGTGCCAGCAGCTCGGCTGGGACTAGCTCGGAGACCCAGTACTTC. It codes for CASSSAGTSSETQYF.